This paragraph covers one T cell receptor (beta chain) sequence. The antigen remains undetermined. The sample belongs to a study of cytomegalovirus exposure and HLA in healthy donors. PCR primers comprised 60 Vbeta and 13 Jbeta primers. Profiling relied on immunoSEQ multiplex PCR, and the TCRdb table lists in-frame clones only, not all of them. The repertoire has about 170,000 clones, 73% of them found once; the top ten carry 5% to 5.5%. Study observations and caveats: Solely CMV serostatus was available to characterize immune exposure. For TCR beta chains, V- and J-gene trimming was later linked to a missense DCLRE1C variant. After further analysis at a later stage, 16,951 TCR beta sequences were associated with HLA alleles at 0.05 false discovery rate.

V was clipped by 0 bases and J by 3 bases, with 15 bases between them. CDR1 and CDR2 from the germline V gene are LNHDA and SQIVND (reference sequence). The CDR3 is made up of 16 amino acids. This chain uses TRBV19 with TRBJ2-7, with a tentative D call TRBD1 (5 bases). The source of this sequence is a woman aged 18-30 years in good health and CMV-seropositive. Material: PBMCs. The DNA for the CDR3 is TGTGCCAGTAGTATAGACCCAGGGTCCACGGTCTACGAGCAGTACTTC. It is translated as CASSIDPGSTVYEQYF.